One TCR beta chain is described in this entry. In this sample, this clonotype turned up a few times. This receptor's antigen is unknown. Base-call qualities are not available, and no considerably larger clone is one nucleotide away. From the cysteine through the phenylalanine, the CDR3 covers 15 amino acids. Of the read, only the CDR3 DNA is kept; its 45 bases are in frame from base 1. V was cut back by 0 bases and J by 7 bases, leaving a gap of 13 bases between them. Reading the germline V gene (reference sequence) gives CDR1 LNHNV and CDR2 YYDKDF. TCRdb shows the sequencer as Illumina HiSeq 1500. The public reads were quality trimmed at Q25 with fastp and then assembled into clones with MiXCR by TCRdb, keeping productive beta chains. Duplicate CDR3 protein sequences are folded into a single record with the most common DNA and genes. The sample table shows 570,000 or so distinct CDR3 sequences, and about 40% are seen once. Together, the top ten hold 48% of the sample.

This specimen's treatment or condition label, per the study, means: in vitro stimulation with specific CMV peptide epitopes to enrich CMV-specific T cells. This sample was taken from a study of T cell repertoires in cytomegalovirus infection (dated by TCRdb to between 2018 and 2021). Concerning the study at large: Recently identified HLA-C-restricted CMV epitopes, whose presentation resists viral immunomodulation, were targeted by peptide stimulations together with well-studied HLA-B-restricted epitopes. The HLA type of each donor mattered for the analysis, because public TCR beta signatures pointed to carriage of CMV infection along with the matching HLA type. The paper as a whole reports these results and caveats: Carriers of CMV infection plus the relevant HLA type were discriminated by the cumulative frequency of public TCR beta family members in the study cohort and in an independent roughly 400-donor cohort. The ex vivo response was dominated by HLA-C-restricted CMV-specific TCR beta clonotypes, and the single most frequent clonotype in two of eight donors was supplied by these HLA-C-restricted clonotypes.

The material was cultured PBMCs, obtained from culture after CMV antigen stimulation. The TCR originated in a human donor in good health (CMV status not recorded). Some clones in this sample may be carry-over from other donors' samples. The chain employs TRBV15 and TRBJ1-5; no D gene call is confident. The DNA sequence follows: TGTGCCACCAGCAGAGAGTTCGGGGTCGGGCAGCCCCAGCATTTT. It is translated as CATSREFGVGQPQHF.